This T cell receptor beta chain was sequenced during a study of T cell repertoires in cytomegalovirus infection. Whole-study context: It was recently identified HLA-C-restricted and well-studied HLA-B-restricted CMV epitopes that the study used. It can be stated that public TCR beta signatures indicated CMV infection as well as a matching HLA type. Study-wide results and limits: Dominating the ex vivo response were TCR beta clonotypes that were CMV-specific and HLA-C-restricted.

Germline V lookup: CDR1 SGHVS, CDR2 FQNEAQ. V trimming: 5 bases; J trimming: 0 bases; junction bases outside the gene matches: 5. This CDR3 is 15 amino acids long. TCRdb reprocessed the reads with MiXCR, giving one entry per CDR3 protein. The sample carries about 770,000 distinct CDR3 sequences, almost 30% recorded once. This clonotype was seen a few times. Its antigen is not identified. Here the sequenced sample was cultured CD8+ T cells from PBMCs, taken from culture after CMV antigen stimulation. The origin of this receptor is a human donor in good health (CMV status not recorded). Some clones in this sample may be carry-over from other donors' samples. V and J are TRBV7-8 and TRBJ2-3, with 7 positions matching TRBD1. As DNA, the CDR3 is TGTGCCAGCAGCGGGACAGTCACTAGCACAGATACGCAGTATTTT. As protein: CASSGTVTSTDTQYF.